The clone carrying this T cell receptor beta chain is a singleton in its sample. What it binds is not known. PCR used 60 Vbeta primers and 13 Jbeta primers. Methods used by the authors: A later analysis counted 65 million to 90 million unique TCR beta chains, about 11 million shared. Repertoires were generated with immunoSEQ multiplex PCR, while TCRdb's copy carries only in-frame clones and drops some. V and J calls and clone size are those listed in that table; D and trimming were worked out from the DNA. Of about 200,000 clones listed, approximately 80% are singletons. The data are from a study of cytomegalovirus exposure and HLA in healthy donors. Whole-study results and caveats: CMV serostatus was the sole immune exposure data available. HLA alleles showed associations with fewer than 20,000 TCR beta sequences in a later analysis, at a 0.05 false discovery rate. Reports state that TCR beta sequences accurately predicted most subjects' HLA-A and HLA-B alleles.

This receptor was obtained from a man over 45 in good health and CMV-seronegative. The sequenced sample consisted of PBMCs.

The CDR3 loop reads CASSDMGLAGAPGETQYF. Here the CDR3 DNA reads TGTGCCAGCAGCGATATGGGACTAGCGGGGGCCCCCGGGGAGACCCAGTACTTC. The chain joins TRBV11-2 to TRBJ2-5, with 14 bases matching TRBD2. The CDR3 consists of 18 residues. The V gene's germline CDR1 is SGHAT and CDR2 FQNNGV. V lost 5 bases, J lost 5 bases, and 13 bases stayed unmatched.